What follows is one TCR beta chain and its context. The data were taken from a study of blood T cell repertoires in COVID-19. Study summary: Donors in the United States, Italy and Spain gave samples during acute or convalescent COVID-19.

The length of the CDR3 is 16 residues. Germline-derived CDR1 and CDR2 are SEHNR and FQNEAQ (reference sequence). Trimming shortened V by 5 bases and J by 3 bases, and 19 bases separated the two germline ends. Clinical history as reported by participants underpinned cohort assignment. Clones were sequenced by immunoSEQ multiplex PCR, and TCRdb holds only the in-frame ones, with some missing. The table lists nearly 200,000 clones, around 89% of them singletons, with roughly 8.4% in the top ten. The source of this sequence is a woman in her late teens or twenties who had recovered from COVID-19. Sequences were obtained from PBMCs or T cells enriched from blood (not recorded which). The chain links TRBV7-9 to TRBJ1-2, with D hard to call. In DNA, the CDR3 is TGTGCCAGCAGCGCCGTCGGAGGAAGGTCGGACTATGGCTACACCTTC. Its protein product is CASSAVGGRSDYGYTF. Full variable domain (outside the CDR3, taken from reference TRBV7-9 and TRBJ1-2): DTGVSQNPRHKITKRGQNVTFRCDPISEHNRLYWYRQTLGQGPEFLTYFQNEAQLEKSRLLSDRFSAERPKGSFSTLEIQRTEQGDSAMYLCASSAVGGRSDYGYTFGSGTRLTVV.